This TCR beta chain was sequenced in a study of cytomegalovirus exposure and HLA in healthy donors. This clone is a singleton in its sample. Amplification used 60 Vbeta primers and 13 Jbeta primers. As originally analysed: An analysis that came later counted 80 million or so unique TCR beta chains, around 10 million shared. Data came from immunoSEQ multiplex PCR; TCRdb stores just in-frame clones and leaves some out. V, J and clone size are those of that table, while D and trimming were read from the DNA. The table records roughly 120,000 clones, just under 75% of them present only once. CDR3 length: 15 residues. The V gene end was trimmed by 7 bases and the J gene end by 1 base; junction bases not matched to a gene: 8. The V gene's germline CDR1 is SGDLS and CDR2 YYNGEE.

V usage is TRBV9 and J usage is TRBJ2-3; 8 nucleotides line up with TRBD2. The sequence was obtained from a man in his 60s in good health and CMV-seropositive. Sequenced input: PBMCs. The CDR3 bases are TGTGCCAGCGTCCTGACGGGGGGGCGCACAGATACGCAGTATTTT. This translates into CASVLTGGRTDTQYF.